The T cell receptor (beta chain) described here comes from a study of T cells in Graves' hyperthyroidism and ophthalmopathy. Using RNA transcripts as the source, TCR beta CDR3 regions were amplified. TCR CDR3 underwent first-round RT-PCR with the HTBI primer set. TCRdb analysed the multiplex PCR reads with MiXCR anew, one entry per CDR3 protein. Seen here are some 460,000 distinct CDR3 sequences, 15% to 18% observed once, and the top ten hold roughly 8%. This clonotype has ten or more counts. Hyperthyroidism of Graves' type that showed no ophthalmopathy progression within 18 months was stable. PBMCs stemmed from around 10 ml fresh peripheral blood. Sample: blood. This TCR derives from a woman younger than 30 with Graves' hyperthyroidism.

The CDR3 region is CASNLQGEETQYF. The CDR3 DNA reads as TGTGCCAGCAATTTACAGGGCGAAGAGACCCAGTACTTC. V gene TRBV6-1 combines with J gene TRBJ2-5, with D tentatively TRBD1 (6 bases). V lost 7 bases to trimming and J lost 3 bases, with 12 bases between them. Germline V gene sequence: CDR1 MNHNS, CDR2 SASEGT. This CDR3 is 13 amino acids long.